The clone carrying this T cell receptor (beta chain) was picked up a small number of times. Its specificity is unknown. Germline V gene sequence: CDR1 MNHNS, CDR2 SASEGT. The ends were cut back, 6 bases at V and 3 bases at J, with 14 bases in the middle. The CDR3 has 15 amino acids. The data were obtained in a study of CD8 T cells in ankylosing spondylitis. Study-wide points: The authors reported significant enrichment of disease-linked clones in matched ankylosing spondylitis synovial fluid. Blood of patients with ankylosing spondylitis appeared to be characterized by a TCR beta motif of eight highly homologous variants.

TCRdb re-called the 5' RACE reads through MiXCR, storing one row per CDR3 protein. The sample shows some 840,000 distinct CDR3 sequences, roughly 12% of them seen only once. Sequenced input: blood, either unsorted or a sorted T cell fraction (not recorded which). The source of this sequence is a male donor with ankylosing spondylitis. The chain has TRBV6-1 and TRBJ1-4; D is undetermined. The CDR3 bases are TGTGCCAGCAGCTCCCCGGGGATGGCTAATGAAAAACTGTTTTTT. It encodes CASSSPGMANEKLFF.